This T cell receptor (beta chain) was documented in a study of cytomegalovirus exposure and HLA in healthy donors. Study background: In a previous analysis, nearly 120 million unique TCR beta sequences were found from approximately 180 million T cells. Study observations and caveats: Cytomegalovirus association was assigned to about 150 TCR beta chains.

CDR1 is SNHLY and CDR2 is FYNNEI in the germline V gene. This CDR3 has 13 amino acids. Primers: 60 Vbeta forward and 13 Jbeta reverse. Assay: immunoSEQ multiplex PCR; the TCRdb copy retains only in-frame clones and omits some. This table holds 150,000 or so clones, about 80% found once. Details on this clone: Its antigen is undetermined. One end of the junction is discordant with germline, which a read error may explain.

The genes are TRBV2 and TRBJ2-1; D is uncertain. The sequence was obtained from a woman between 35 and 50 years old in good health and CMV-seronegative. The material sequenced was PBMCs. The CDR3 reads CASIERPLGEQFF. The CDR3 DNA reads as TGTGCCAGCATTGAACGCCCCCTAGGTGAGCAGTTCTTC.